This TCR beta chain emerged from a study of sequential checkpoint blockade in melanoma. Turning to the study itself: Arm A got nivolumab then ipilimumab; arm B the reverse, 1:1. Maintenance nivolumab came after either treatment sequence.

Method: immunoSEQ multiplex PCR; TCRdb's copy keeps in-frame clones and lacks some. The sample consists of nearly 11,000 clones, 78% of them appearing once. Treatment of the sample: randomized to nivolumab then ipilimumab (arm A) or the reverse (arm B). Patients had received no earlier DNA-damaging chemotherapy. From thawed PBMCs, live CD3+CD8+ cells negative for CD19 and CD56 were sorted. Germline CDR1 LGHNA, CDR2 YNFKEQ. V lost 3 bases to trimming and J lost 2 bases; unmatched junction nucleotides: 7. The length of the CDR3 is 17 residues. The specimen was CD8+ T cells sorted from blood (inferred from file names), collected from a patient given nivolumab and ipilimumab in sequence. The chain carries TRBV4-2 and TRBJ2-2; TRBD1 aligns across 9 bases. The TCR sequence derives from a human donor with melanoma. In DNA form, the CDR3 reads TGTGCCAGCAGCCATGGGACAGGGTATTCCAACACCGGGGAGCTGTTTTTT. Its protein product is CASSHGTGYSNTGELFF.